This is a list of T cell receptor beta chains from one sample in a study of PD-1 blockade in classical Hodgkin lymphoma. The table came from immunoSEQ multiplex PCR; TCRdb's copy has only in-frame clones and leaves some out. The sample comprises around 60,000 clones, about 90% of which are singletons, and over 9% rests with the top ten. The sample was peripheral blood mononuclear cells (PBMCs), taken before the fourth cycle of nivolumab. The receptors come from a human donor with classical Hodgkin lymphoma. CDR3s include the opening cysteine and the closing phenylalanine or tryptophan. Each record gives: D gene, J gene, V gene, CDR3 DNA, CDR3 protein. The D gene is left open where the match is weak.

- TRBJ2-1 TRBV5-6 TGTGCCAGCTCTTTCCTGGCGTCCTCCTACAATGAGCAGTTCTTC CASSFLASSYNEQFF
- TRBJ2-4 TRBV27 TGTGCCAGCAGTTTAACCGGAAGCCCCATAGCCAAAAACATTCAGTACTTC CASSLTGSPIAKNIQYF
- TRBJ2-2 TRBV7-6 TGTGCCAGCAGCCAAGGGTCCTCGAACACCGGGGAGCTGTTTTTT CASSQGSSNTGELFF
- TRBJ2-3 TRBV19 TGTGCCAGTAGTATTTATTCGGACCATCGAGATACGCAGTATTTT CASSIYSDHRDTQYF
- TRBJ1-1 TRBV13 TGTGCCAGCAGCCAACCAGCAAACACTGAAGCTTTCTTT CASSQPANTEAFF
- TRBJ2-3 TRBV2 TGTGCCAGGGCAGGGGATACGCAGTATTTT CARAGDTQYF
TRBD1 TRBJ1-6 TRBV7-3 TGTGCCAGCGAGGGACAGCCGTTTCGTAGCTCCTATAATTCACCCCTCCACTTT CASEGQPFRSSYNSPLHF
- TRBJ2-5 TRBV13 TGTGCCAGCAGCGGCGAGGGGGGATCAGAGACCCAGTACTTC CASSGEGGSETQYF
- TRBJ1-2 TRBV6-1 TGTGCCAGCAGCCAGGTTCACCGTGGGGGCTACACCTTC CASSQVHRGGYTF
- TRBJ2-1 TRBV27 TGTGCCAGCAGTTTAGCCCCGGGAGCTGTCAATGAGCAGTTCTTC CASSLAPGAVNEQFF
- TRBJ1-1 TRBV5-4 TGTGCCAGCAGCGCCCTACTGAACACTGAAGCTTTCTTT CASSALLNTEAFF
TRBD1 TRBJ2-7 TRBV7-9 TGTGCCAGCAGCTACGGCACAGGGGAGATAGGAGTGTCTTACGAGCAGTACTTC CASSYGTGEIGVSYEQYF